Presented here are 7 T cell receptor beta chains from one specimen sequenced in a study of blood T cell repertoires in COVID-19. Profiling relied on immunoSEQ multiplex PCR, and the TCRdb table lists in-frame clones only, not all of them. There are around 72,000 clones in the sample; 87% occur only once, and approximately 6.4% lies in the top ten. The sequencing sample was made of peripheral blood. The receptors originated from a woman aged 45-59 years with acute or convalescent COVID-19.

This clone showed up just once. The CDR3 bases are TGTGCCTGGAGTGGGGTTGGCGTGAGGAGTGGCTACACCTTC. Residues: CAWSGVGVRSGYTF. The J gene is TRBJ1-2, the V gene TRBV30; D gene unclear. CDR3 size: 14 residues. In germline, CDR1 is GTSNPN, CDR2 SVGIG (reference sequence). V lost 1 base and J 7 bases, leaving 16 bases between the germline ends.

The chain employs TRBV29-1 and TRBJ2-7, with 11 bases identical to TRBD2. Trimming removed 4 bases from V and 0 bases from J; junction bases left unmatched: 5. This CDR3 spans 15 amino acids. Germline CDR1 is SQVTM and CDR2 is ANQGSEA. As DNA, the CDR3 is TGCAGCGTTGTTTTAGCGGGAGGGAACTCCTACGAGCAGTACTTC. It codes for CSVVLAGGNSYEQYF.

The chain couples TRBV5-1 to TRBJ2-7, with a tentative D call TRBD2 (6 bases). CDR3 length equals 16 residues. In germline, CDR1 is SGHRS, CDR2 YFSETQ. With 4 bases removed from V and 13 bases from J, the gap between germline ends came to 30 bases. The CDR3 region is CASSPRGSTQRLGLYF. The CDR3 bases are TGCGCCAGCAGCCCCCGGGGGTCGACTCAACGACTGGGTTTATACTTC.

V usage is TRBV5-1 and J usage is TRBJ2-2, with 11 bases lining up with TRBD2. The V and J ends lost 4 bases and 2 bases, in that order; junction bases with no gene match: 7. Germline V CDR1 and CDR2: SGHRS, YFSETQ. CDR3 length equals 17 residues. The CDR3, as DNA: TGCGCCAGCAGCCCAATAGCGGGGGGGCCCAACACCGGGGAGCTGTTTTTT. This translates into CASSPIAGGPNTGELFF.

The rearrangement joins TRBV27 to TRBJ1-3; D is uncertain. Between the trimmed V and J ends, which lost 4 bases and 2 bases, there was a span of 18 bases. The CDR3 is 17 amino acids. Per the germline V gene, CDR1 is MNHEY and CDR2 is SMNVEV (reference sequence). CDR3 sequence (DNA): TGTGCCAGCAGTTCTGTTCTGAGTCGAGAGCCTGGAAACACCATATATTTT. This sequence encodes CASSSVLSREPGNTIYF.

The rearrangement links TRBV7-2 to TRBJ2-3; D is unclear. This CDR3 is 13 amino acids long. V was trimmed by 6 bases and J by 6 bases, leaving 13 bases between them. Germline CDR1 reads SGHTA; CDR2 reads FQGNSA. DNA of the CDR3: TGTGCCAGCAGTCTCCCGAAAGCGGATACGCAGTATTTT. Its protein is CASSLPKADTQYF.

V usage is TRBV6-6 and J usage is TRBJ1-2; possible D gene TRBD1, 5 bases. This CDR3 region has 13 residues. The germline gives CDR1 MNHNY, CDR2 SVGAGI (reference sequence). The V end lost 7 bases, the J end lost 2 bases, and 11 bases lay between the germline ends. Written as DNA, the CDR3 is TGTGCCAGCAATCCGACAGAGAACTATGGCTACACCTTC. Its translation is CASNPTENYGYTF.